This TCR beta chain derives from a study of blood T cells in healthy people across ages. Study-level results: Since the PBMCs were unsorted, naive and antigen-experienced cells could not be conclusively compared.

Comments on this clonotype: Its cognate antigen is unknown.

The authors ran a second PCR of roughly 6 to 12 cycles using a sample-barcoded 5' primer and a J-beta primer mix. TCRdb redid the calling of the 5' RACE reads with MiXCR, one entry per CDR3 protein. This sample has around 1,500,000 distinct CDR3 sequences, with approximately 40% found just once. This clonotype was obtained from a woman aged 18-29 years in good health. Material for sequencing was blood.

The CDR3 DNA sequence: TGTGCCAGCAGTTTGGGAGTCCTCTCTGGGGCCAACGTCCTGACTTTC. Its protein is CASSLGVLSGANVLTF. The V gene is TRBV12-3 or TRBV12-4, the J gene TRBJ2-6; the D gene is possibly TRBD2 (5 bases). Trimming stripped 3 bases from V and 0 bases from J, with 9 bases between. The CDR3 has 16 amino acids.